The clone carrying this T cell receptor beta chain was observed a few times. The antigen remains unidentified. The sample holds other DNA sequences that translate to the same CDR3. This CDR3 spans 14 amino acids. Germline CDR1 is SGHAT and CDR2 is FQNNGV. The ends were cut back, 0 bases at V and 10 bases at J, with 10 bases in the middle. Using about 190 ng DNA, roughly 33,000 T cell genomes, the sorted-subset replicate PCRs were run. Some clones are missing from TCRdb's copy, which holds only in-frame ones; the method was immunoSEQ multiplex PCR. Among a few million clones, around nine tenths were seen once, and the ten largest hold about 0.13%. This sample was taken from a study of shared clonotypes between healthy human individuals. Study findings and constraints: The four-donor shared clonotypes exceeded non-shared clonotypes in generation probability, with non-shared ones scoring lower.

J is TRBJ1-6 and V is TRBV11-2; perhaps TRBD1 as D (5 bases). This sequence was found in a man in his late teens or twenties in good health. Sequenced: naive CD4+ T cells sorted from blood. Subset given: CD45RA+ positively selected. CDR3 in amino acids: CASSLDGTGSPLHF. CDR3 bases: TGTGCCAGCAGCTTAGATGGGACGGGGTCACCCCTCCACTTT.